The present entry profiles one T cell receptor beta chain with its context. The data are from a study of identical twins. A single record per CDR3 protein comes from TCRdb applying MiXCR to the 5' RACE reads. Among 1,800,000 or so distinct CDR3 sequences listed, around 29% were seen once. Material for sequencing was cord blood. This TCR derives from a newborn girl in good health.

CDR3 in DNA: TGCAGTGCTCTAAGGAGGGCGGGAGGGGCAGATACGCAGTATTTT. Protein product: CSALRRAGGADTQYF. The V and J genes are TRBV20-1 and TRBJ2-3; 9 bases agree with TRBD2. The CDR3 runs to 15 residues. Germline V CDR1 and CDR2: DFQATT, SNEGSKA (reference sequence). Germline trimming cut 5 bases from V and 4 bases from J; bases unmatched to any gene: 10.